The clone carrying this TCR beta chain has a single count. The sample originates from a study of shared clonotypes between healthy human individuals. Trimming cost V 3 bases and J 4 bases, with 9 bases left between them. CDR3 length equals 13 residues. Germline CDR1 reads LNHDA; CDR2 reads SQIVND (reference sequence). Assay: immunoSEQ multiplex PCR; the TCRdb copy retains only in-frame clones and omits some. The sample carries roughly 700,000 clones, 74% recorded once. The sample consisted of memory CD4+ T cells sorted from blood. Subset: CD45RA-negative fraction. This clonotype originated in a woman between 25 and 40 years old in good health. The chain is built from TRBV19 and TRBJ2-5, with D maybe TRBD1 (6 bases). In nucleotides, the CDR3 is TGTGCCAGTAGTATGTTCAGGGGAGAGACCCAGTACTTC. Translation: CASSMFRGETQYF.